One TCR beta chain is described in this entry. The sample is drawn from a study of blood T cell repertoires in COVID-19. At the level of the study: COVID-19 samples, acute and convalescent, were from the United States, Italy and Spain. Sources were T cells, B-cell-depleted T cells, or PBMCs; the material itself was cDNA or gDNA.

Germline V CDR1 and CDR2: SQVTM, ANQGSEA. The V and J ends lost 7 bases and 0 bases respectively, with 10 bases between them. This CDR3 region has 13 residues. Methods used by the authors: Estimation of nucleated cell counts relied on the amplification of reference gene primers. TCRdb's table, derived via immunoSEQ multiplex PCR, lists solely in-frame clones and lacks some. Clonal size and the V and J genes are those of that table, whereas D and trimming came from the DNA. Among 210,000 or so clones, approximately 84% were seen once, and the ten largest hold roughly 4.2%. The specimen was peripheral blood. This chain links TRBV29-1 with TRBJ2-1, with D perhaps matching TRBD2 (6 bases). The receptor was derived from a man between 45 and 60 years old with acute or convalescent COVID-19. CDR3 DNA: TGCAGCGGCGGGGTGAGCTCCTACAATGAGCAGTTCTTC. It codes for CSGGVSSYNEQFF.